These 13 T cell receptor beta chains came from one sample sequenced in a study of blood T cell repertoires in COVID-19. Some clones are missing from TCRdb's copy, which holds only in-frame ones; the method was immunoSEQ multiplex PCR. The repertoire holds approximately 150,000 clones, with under 80% as singletons. The sample was peripheral blood. These receptors all stem from a man in his 60s with acute or convalescent COVID-19.

This clone has at least ten counts. V gene TRBV7-9 combines with J gene TRBJ1-1; TRBD1 aligns across 7 bases. Per germline, CDR1 SEHNR and CDR2 FQNEAQ (reference sequence). J lost 8 bases, V lost 1 base, and 13 bases had no gene match. There are 16 residues in the CDR3. The CDR3 bases are TGTGCCAGCAGCTTAGGGTCCTCGACAGGGTCTGAAGAAGCTTTCTTT. Encoded protein: CASSLGSSTGSEEAFF. Looking up the rest from reference TRBV7-9 and TRBJ1-1 gives the full variable domain: DTGVSQNPRHKITKRGQNVTFRCDPISEHNRLYWYRQTLGQGPEFLTYFQNEAQLEKSRLLSDRFSAERPKGSFSTLEIQRTEQGDSAMYLCASSLGSSTGSEEAFFGQGTRLTVV.

The chain links TRBV11-3 to TRBJ2-3; D might be TRBD2 (5 bases). The CDR3 runs 13 residues. V shed 4 bases and J shed 7 bases, with 12 bases lying between them. Germline-derived CDR1 and CDR2 are SGHNT and YENEEA. DNA for the CDR3: TGTGCCAGCAGCTCTACTGGCGGGTATACGCAGTATTTT. Translation: CASSSTGGYTQYF.

The chain couples TRBV10-1 to TRBJ2-1; D not resolved. The CDR3 contains 14 residues. Germline lookup yields CDR1 WNHNN and CDR2 SYGVQD (reference sequence). Trimming removed 5 bases at V and 2 bases at J, with 10 bases between. Here the CDR3 DNA reads TGCGCCAGCAGTCGCGGTTGGGCCTACAATGAGCAGTTCTTC. This codes for CASSRGWAYNEQFF.

This clone has just a few counts. V and J are TRBV30 and TRBJ2-3; D gene unclear. In germline, CDR1 is GTSNPN, CDR2 SVGIG (reference sequence). The length of the CDR3 is 13 residues. Trimming shortened V by 0 bases and J by 4 bases, and 8 bases separated the two germline ends. The CDR3 is CAWSVWPSDTQYF. For the CDR3, the DNA is TGTGCCTGGAGTGTCTGGCCATCAGATACGCAGTATTTT.

This clone was detected a few times. The chain carries TRBV24-1 and TRBJ2-1, with 8 nucleotides matching TRBD2. V was pared by 5 bases and J by 3 bases, with 2 bases of the junction left unmatched. The germline V gene encodes CDR1 KGHDR and CDR2 SFDVKD. CDR3 length: 14 amino acids. The CDR3 DNA is TGTGCCACCAGTGCGGGGGGGCTCTACAATGAGCAGTTCTTC. Its translation is CATSAGGLYNEQFF.

The CDR3 spells CASSLGGAREKLFF. CDR3 bases: TGTGCCAGCAGTTTGGGTGGGGCGAGAGAAAAACTGTTTTTT. The chain links TRBV28 to TRBJ1-4; perhaps TRBD1 as D (5 bases). CDR1 is MDHEN and CDR2 is SYDVKM in the germline V gene. This CDR3 comprises 14 residues. Trimming shortened V by 3 bases and J by 8 bases, and 13 bases separated the two germline ends.

This sequence joins TRBV2 and TRBJ2-7; 7 bases line up with TRBD1. V dropped 2 bases and J dropped 2; count of bases not matched to a gene: 9. In germline, CDR1 is SNHLY, CDR2 FYNNEI. CDR3 length: 16 amino acids. This CDR3 is CASSEWGRGTTYEQYF. As DNA, the CDR3 is TGTGCCAGCAGTGAATGGGGCAGGGGGACGACCTACGAGCAGTACTTC.

V and J are TRBV10-2 and TRBJ2-1; 9 positions agree with TRBD2. This CDR3 region has 16 residues. Trimming took 2 bases from V and 8 from J; bases not matched to a gene: 10. Germline lookup yields CDR1 WSHSY and CDR2 SAAADI. CDR3 loop: CASSENPAGGRDEQFF. The CDR3, as DNA: TGCGCCAGCAGTGAGAATCCGGCGGGAGGGCGGGATGAGCAGTTCTTC.

The genes are TRBV7-2 and TRBJ2-2; D gene uncertain. Germline lookup yields CDR1 SGHTA and CDR2 FQGNSA. The CDR3 loop spans 13 amino acids. V gave up 4 bases and J gave up 10 bases, with 13 bases separating them. The CDR3 reads CASSYWASTELFF. The CDR3, as DNA: TGTGCCAGCAGCTACTGGGCCAGCACGGAGCTGTTTTTT.

This clone showed up just once. This sequence joins TRBV5-5 and TRBJ2-7, with D tentatively TRBD2 (5 bases). Germline CDR1 is SGHKS and CDR2 is YYEKEE (reference sequence). This CDR3 comprises 14 residues. V gave up 1 base and J gave up 6 bases, with 14 bases separating them. The CDR3 loop reads CASSLRLAPSEQYF. The DNA of the CDR3 is TGTGCCAGCAGCTTGCGCCTAGCCCCCAGCGAGCAGTACTTC.

This clone came up a few times. The CDR3 DNA follows: TGTGCCAGCAGCCAAGTGGCTGAACCCACCTACGAGCAGTACTTC. It translates to CASSQVAEPTYEQYF. The chain combines TRBV3-1 (or the pseudogene TRBV3-2) with TRBJ2-7; D not certain. Trimming shortened V by 1 base and J by 2 bases, and 12 bases separated the two germline ends. The V gene's germline CDR1 is LGHDT and CDR2 YNNKEL (reference sequence). The CDR3 consists of 15 residues.

V usage is TRBV27 and J usage is TRBJ2-2; a weak D match, TRBD2 (5 bases). The CDR3 runs 13 residues. Germline assignment: CDR1 MNHEY and CDR2 SMNVEV (reference sequence). Trimming shortened V by 5 bases and J by 3 bases, and 7 bases separated the two germline ends. CDR3 sequence: CASSEGYTGELFF. CDR3 in DNA: TGTGCCAGCAGTGAGGGATACACCGGGGAGCTGTTTTTT.

The chain employs TRBV7-7 and TRBJ2-7; 9 positions match TRBD1. Germline-derived CDR1 and CDR2 are SSHAT and FNYEAQ (reference sequence). With V trimmed by 5 bases and J by 7 bases, 6 bases remained unmatched. This CDR3 comprises 13 residues. The CDR3 region has the DNA TGTGCCAGCAGCCGGGACAGGGAGCAAGAGCAGTACTTC. This encodes CASSRDREQEQYF.